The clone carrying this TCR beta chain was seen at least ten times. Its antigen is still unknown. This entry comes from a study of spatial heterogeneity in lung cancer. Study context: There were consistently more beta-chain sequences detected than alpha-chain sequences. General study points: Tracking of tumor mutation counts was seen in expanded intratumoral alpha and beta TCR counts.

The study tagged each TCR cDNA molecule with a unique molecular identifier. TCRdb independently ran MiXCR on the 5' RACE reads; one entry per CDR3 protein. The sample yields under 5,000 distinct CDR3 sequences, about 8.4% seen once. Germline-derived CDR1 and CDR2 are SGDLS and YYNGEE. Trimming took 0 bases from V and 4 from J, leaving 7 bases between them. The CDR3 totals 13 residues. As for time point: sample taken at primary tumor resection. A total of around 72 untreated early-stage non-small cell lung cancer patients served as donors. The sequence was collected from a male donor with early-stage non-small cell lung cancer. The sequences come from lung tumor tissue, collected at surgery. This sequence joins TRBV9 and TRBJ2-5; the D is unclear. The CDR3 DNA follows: TGTGCCAGCAGCGTAGAAATCGCAGAGACCCAGTACTTC. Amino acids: CASSVEIAETQYF.